The 28 T cell receptor beta chains in this list originate from one sample, sequenced in a study of OX40 agonist ivuxolimab in advanced cancers. Libraries were prepared by immunoSEQ multiplex PCR; TCRdb keeps only in-frame clonotypes and omits some of them. The sample holds 70,000 to 95,000 clones, more than 75% seen once. This specimen was CD4+ or CD8+ T cells sorted from blood, taken in a trial of the OX40 agonist ivuxolimab. Receptor source: an adult with an advanced solid tumor such as melanoma, head and neck, liver or kidney cancer.

In its sample, this clone was seen a few times. The chain couples TRBV28 to TRBJ1-1; D gene uncertain. The CDR3 has 8 amino acids. The germline V gene has CDR1 MDHEN and CDR2 SYDVKM. Deletions cut 3 bases from V and 11 bases from J, with 1 base between. The CDR3 is CASSFAFF. The DNA for the CDR3 is TGTGCCAGCAGTTTTGCTTTCTTT. The full variable domain, in which reference TRBV28 and TRBJ1-1 provide the parts outside the CDR3, is DVKVTQSSRYLVKRTGEKVFLECVQDMDHENMFWYRQDPGLGLRLIYFSYDVKMKEKGDIPEGYSVSREKKERFSLILESASTNQTSMYLCASSFAFFGQGTRLTVV.

In its sample, this clone was seen a few times. The CDR3 sequence: CASSLDNVETQYF. The CDR3 nucleotides are TGCGCCAGCAGCTTGGACAACGTGGAGACCCAGTACTTC. The V call is TRBV5-1, the J call TRBJ2-5; D remains unclear. CDR3 length: 13 amino acids. The germline V gene has CDR1 SGHRS and CDR2 YFSETQ. V was cut by 0 bases and J by 5 bases, with 8 bases left in between. Full variable domain (outside the CDR3, taken from reference TRBV5-1 and TRBJ2-5): KAGVTQTPRYLIKTRGQQVTLSCSPISGHRSVSWYQQTPGQGLQFLFEYFSETQRNKGNFPGRFSGRQFSNSRSEMNVSTLELGDSALYLCASSLDNVETQYFGPGTRLLVL.

The chain has TRBV28 and TRBJ2-5; 9 bases match TRBD2. CDR3 size: 15 residues. Trimming removed 4 bases from V and 5 bases from J; junction bases left unmatched: 8. Germline V lookup: CDR1 MDHEN, CDR2 SYDVKM. The CDR3 loop is CASSSRLAGTETQYF. CDR3 coding DNA: TGTGCCAGCAGTTCCCGCCTAGCGGGGACGGAGACCCAGTACTTC.

This clone was detected a few times. The chain couples TRBV2 to TRBJ1-2; unclear D gene. Germline assignment: CDR1 SNHLY and CDR2 FYNNEI. The CDR3 length is 12 residues. V shed 8 bases and J shed 7 bases, with 14 bases lying between them. The CDR3 reads CASWSGDGGYTF. The CDR3 nucleotides are TGTGCCAGCTGGTCGGGAGATGGTGGCTACACCTTC.

CDR3 coding DNA: TGCGCCAGCAGCCAAGTCGGACAGGGGGCCTCGTACGAGCAGTACTTC. This gives the protein CASSQVGQGASYEQYF. The chain links TRBV4-3 to TRBJ2-7, with TRBD1 matching 11 bases. Germline CDR1 and CDR2: LGHNA and YSLEER. This CDR3 has 16 amino acids. With V trimmed by 1 base and J by 4 bases, 6 bases remained unmatched.

This clone was recorded only once. V usage is TRBV28 and J usage is TRBJ1-2; TRBD1 aligns across 8 bases. CDR3 length: 16 amino acids. Germline values: CDR1 MDHEN, CDR2 SYDVKM. The V segment lost 4 bases and the J segment 1 base; nucleotides outside the gene matches: 8. The CDR3 bases are TGTGCCAGCAGTTCCAACAGACAGGGGCTTAACTATGGCTACACCTTC. Its translation is CASSSNRQGLNYGYTF.

This chain uses TRBV28 with TRBJ1-1; 9 nucleotides agree with TRBD1. CDR3 length: 15 amino acids. Germline V gene sequence: CDR1 MDHEN, CDR2 SYDVKM. V shed 11 bases and J 1 base; nucleotides not matched to a gene: 11. The CDR3 DNA sequence: TGTGCCCATATAGGACAGGGGCCGGGGAACACTGAAGCTTTCTTT. This translates into CAHIGQGPGNTEAFF.

This clone was counted only a few times. The chain employs TRBV6-1 and TRBJ1-4, with D possibly being TRBD1 (5 bases). The CDR3 has 15 residues. V shed 0 bases and J shed 7 bases, with 12 bases lying between them. CDR1 and CDR2 (germline): MNHNS, SASEGT. CDR3 DNA: TGTGCCAGCAGTGAAGCTGGGGCTCGGGTTGAAAAACTGTTTTTT. This codes for CASSEAGARVEKLFF.

This chain uses TRBV18 with TRBJ1-3; weak D call: TRBD1 (5 bases). This CDR3 is 16 amino acids long. Trimming took off 6 bases at V and 2 bases at J, with 17 bases between the two ends. The germline gives CDR1 KGHSH, CDR2 LQKENI. Written as DNA, the CDR3 is TGTGCCAGCTCCCTCAGGGATAGAATTACTGGAAACACCATATATTTT. This sequence encodes CASSLRDRITGNTIYF.

The chain joins TRBV19 to TRBJ1-1; a possible D gene is TRBD1 (5 bases). V lost 4 bases, J lost 5 bases, and 14 bases lay in between. The length of the CDR3 is 14 residues. The germline V gene has CDR1 LNHDA and CDR2 SQIVND (reference sequence). CDR3 amino acids: CASSKEGLRTEAFF. The CDR3 nucleotides are TGTGCCAGTAGTAAGGAGGGGCTGAGGACTGAAGCTTTCTTT.

V is TRBV5-1 and J is TRBJ2-5, with 9 bases identical to TRBD1. Per germline, CDR1 SGHRS and CDR2 YFSETQ. The V and J ends lost 3 bases and 2 bases, in that order; junction bases with no gene match: 11. This CDR3 region has 17 residues. CDR3 bases: TGCGCCAGCAGCTGGGATCCACAGGGGGCGGGTCAAGAGACCCAGTACTTC. Its translation is CASSWDPQGAGQETQYF.

The chain carries TRBV5-4 and TRBJ1-1; possibly TRBD1 for D (5 bases). The CDR3 has 16 amino acids. V lost 2 bases, J lost 1 base, and 15 bases lay in between. The germline CDR1 and CDR2 sequences are SGHNT and YYREEE (reference sequence). The CDR3 coding sequence is TGTGCCAGCAGCTTTGGAAGGGGTTACACGAACACTGAAGCTTTCTTT. Translating gives CASSFGRGYTNTEAFF.

This clone was detected once. This sequence joins TRBV7-9 and TRBJ1-1, with D unresolved. CDR1 and CDR2 from the germline V gene are SEHNR and FQNEAQ (reference sequence). Trimming removed 5 bases from V and 1 base from J, with 17 bases in between. The CDR3 length is 16 residues. CDR3 amino acids: CASSPNDGRKNTEAFF. Written as DNA, the CDR3 is TGTGCCAGCAGCCCGAACGACGGACGTAAGAACACTGAAGCTTTCTTT.

The V call is TRBV2, the J call TRBJ2-5, with D possibly being TRBD1 (6 bases). V lost 4 bases, J lost 9 bases, and 15 bases lay in between. The CDR3 spans 13 residues. CDR1 is SNHLY and CDR2 is FYNNEI in the germline V gene. In nucleotides, the CDR3 is TGTGCCAGCAGTGCTCGACAGGACGGATCCCAGTACTTC. It is translated as CASSARQDGSQYF.

V is TRBV5-1 and J is TRBJ1-1; D ambiguous. Germline V gives CDR1 SGHRS, CDR2 YFSETQ. V dropped 4 bases and J dropped 1 base, with 11 bases sitting between them. This CDR3 spans 14 amino acids. For the CDR3, the DNA is TGCGCCAGCAGCGAGCGCTACGGGAACACTGAAGCTTTCTTT. It yields the protein CASSERYGNTEAFF.

This clone showed up just once. The rearrangement uses TRBV6-4 and TRBJ2-1; D perhaps matches TRBD1 (5 bases). This CDR3 spans 14 amino acids. CDR1 is MRHNA and CDR2 is SNTAGT in the germline V gene. The germline V and J ends were trimmed by 5 bases and 5 bases, with 13 bases remaining between them. The DNA of the CDR3 is TGTGCCAGCAGTACCGCGGACAAGAACAATGAGCAGTTCTTC. This gives the protein CASSTADKNNEQFF.

This rearrangement joins TRBV30 to TRBJ2-7, with TRBD1 matching 9 bases. Germline trimming cut 1 base from V and 3 bases from J; bases unmatched to any gene: 1. The CDR3 has 13 amino acids. Germline-derived CDR1 and CDR2 are GTSNPN and SVGIG (reference sequence). DNA for the CDR3: TGTGCCTGGAGTGAGGACAGGGGCTACGAGCAGTACTTC. Its translation: CAWSEDRGYEQYF.

The chain links TRBV19 to TRBJ2-6; 7 bases are shared with TRBD1. This CDR3 comprises 19 residues. The germline V gene has CDR1 LNHDA and CDR2 SQIVND (reference sequence). V dropped 6 bases and J dropped 0; count of bases not matched to a gene: 14. CDR3 nucleotides: TGTGCCAGTAGGGGGAATCGACAGGGCGGAAGCTCTGGGGCCAACGTCCTGACTTTC. Its translation: CASRGNRQGGSSGANVLTF.

The chain uses TRBV6-5 and TRBJ2-7; possibly TRBD2 for D (5 bases). CDR3 length: 14 amino acids. Looked up from germline, CDR1 is MNHEY and CDR2 is SVGAGI. Trimming removed 4 bases at V and 1 base at J, with 11 bases between. The CDR3 nucleotides read TGTGCCAGCAGTTCGGGGAAGAGGTCCTACGAGCAGTACTTC. Residues: CASSSGKRSYEQYF.

This sequence joins TRBV7-8 and TRBJ1-4; D uncertain. Germline assignment: CDR1 SGHVS and CDR2 FQNEAQ. With 8 bases removed from V and 0 bases from J, the gap between germline ends came to 7 bases. The CDR3 covers 13 residues. Here the CDR3 DNA reads TGTGCCAGCTTGGGTGCAACTAATGAAAAACTGTTTTTT. Its translation is CASLGATNEKLFF.

This clone was detected only a few times. The rearrangement joins TRBV6-6 to TRBJ1-1; D possibly corresponds to TRBD1 (6 bases). CDR1 is MNHNY, CDR2 SVGAGI, per germline (reference sequence). CDR3 length: 13 amino acids. V lost 6 bases and J 5 bases, leaving 13 bases between the germline ends. CDR3 loop: CASSVSGQTEAFF. The CDR3 coding sequence is TGTGCCAGCAGCGTCTCTGGACAGACTGAAGCTTTCTTT.

This chain uses TRBV5-1 with TRBJ1-4; 7 bases are a match to TRBD1. This CDR3 region has 16 residues. Per the germline V gene, CDR1 is SGHRS and CDR2 is YFSETQ. J gave up 5 bases and V 4 bases, and 11 bases lay outside the gene matches. The DNA of the CDR3 is TGCGCCAGCAGCCTCCAGGGGGGCGGGGGAAATGAAAAACTGTTTTTT. Translation: CASSLQGGGGNEKLFF.

The CDR3 region is CASRPQGWNSPLHF. CDR3 sequence (DNA): TGTGCCAGCAGACCTCAGGGTTGGAATTCACCCCTCCACTTT. The chain recombines TRBV28 with TRBJ1-6; tentative D call: TRBD1 (5 bases). The CDR3 covers 14 residues. Germline CDR1 is MDHEN and CDR2 is SYDVKM. The V gene lost 6 bases and the J gene lost 7 bases, with 13 bases spanning the gap.

For this clone: Other DNA sequences in the sample encode the same CDR3. The chain links TRBV4-1 to TRBJ2-6, with 7 bases that match TRBD1. Germline values: CDR1 MGHRA, CDR2 YSYEKL. Unmatched junction bases numbered 7, after V lost 8 bases and J lost 0 bases. CDR3 size: 16 residues. Here the CDR3 reads CASRGGQSSGANVLTF. CDR3 DNA: TGCGCCAGCCGAGGGGGACAGAGCTCTGGGGCCAACGTCCTGACTTTC.

The V and J genes are TRBV9 and TRBJ1-1; TRBD1 might be the D (5 bases). Germline V gives CDR1 SGDLS, CDR2 YYNGEE. This CDR3 spans 16 amino acids. Deletions cut 0 bases from V and 2 bases from J, with 14 bases between. CDR3 sequence (DNA): TGTGCCAGCAGCGTAGGATTTCGGGGGACTAACACTGAAGCTTTCTTT. As protein: CASSVGFRGTNTEAFF.

This clone has just one count. This chain joins TRBV27 and TRBJ2-7; no clear D. CDR3 length: 13 residues. Per the germline V gene, CDR1 is MNHEY and CDR2 is SMNVEV (reference sequence). V was cut by 3 bases and J by 5 bases, with 11 bases left in between. CDR3 sequence reads: CASSFWEANEQYF. The CDR3 DNA reads as TGTGCCAGCAGTTTCTGGGAAGCCAACGAGCAGTACTTC.

V is TRBV5-4 and J is TRBJ2-7; D not certain. The V end was cut by 2 bases, the J end by 2 bases, with 8 bases between. The CDR3 has 13 residues. CDR1 and CDR2 from the germline V gene are SGHNT and YYREEE (reference sequence). The CDR3 DNA reads as TGTGCCAGCAGCTTCGACGGTACCTACGAGCAGTACTTC. This codes for CASSFDGTYEQYF.

This clone was picked up a small number of times. In DNA form, the CDR3 reads TGTGCCAGCAAATCCACTCCTCAGGTCGCAGGGAATATGAAAAACATTCAGTACTTC. Translation: CASKSTPQVAGNMKNIQYF. The chain recombines TRBV2 with TRBJ2-4; a possible D gene is TRBD1 (5 bases). V was pared by 7 bases and J by 4 bases, with 29 bases between. CDR1 and CDR2 from the germline V gene are SNHLY and FYNNEI. This CDR3 has 19 residues.